The present T cell receptor beta chain was sequenced within a study of blood T cell repertoires in COVID-19. Study-wide context: Specimens from acute and convalescent COVID-19 originated in the United States, Italy and Spain.

This clone was counted once. Trimming left V 4 bases short and J 1 base short, with 13 bases between. Per the germline V gene, CDR1 is SQVTM and CDR2 is ANQGSEA. The CDR3 runs to 14 residues. Original data processing: Amplification of reference gene primers provided the estimated nucleated cell counts. Using immunoSEQ multiplex PCR, the repertoire was profiled, and TCRdb retains in-frame clones only, with some absent. For V, J and clone size, that table is used; D and trimming come from the DNA. This sample has fewer than 350,000 clones, with around four fifths found just once. What was sequenced was peripheral blood. The rearrangement joins TRBV29-1 to TRBJ1-1; a weak D match, TRBD1 (6 bases). The receptor's source is a woman aged 45-65 years with active or convalescent COVID-19. The CDR3 sequence: CSVGPKGGNTEAFF. CDR3 nucleotides: TGCAGCGTTGGGCCGAAAGGGGGGAACACTGAAGCTTTCTTT.